Listed below are T cell receptor beta chains from one sample, sequenced in a study of shared clonotypes between healthy human individuals. Sequencing was performed with immunoSEQ multiplex PCR; in TCRdb, only in-frame clones are kept and a portion is missing. Here the sample spans about 2 million clones, 85% to 95% being singletons. The sample taken for sequencing was naive CD4+ T cells sorted from blood. These receptors came from a man between 18 and 35 years old in good health. Both conserved end residues are part of each CDR3. The D gene is left open where the match is weak. Rows give clone size only sometimes, using once, few, many, or a class for an expanded clone.

d_gene	abundance	j_gene	v_gene	CDR3aa	CDR3nt
.	.	TRBJ1-2	TRBV28	CAIREGSGYGYTF	TGTGCCATCCGCGAGGGCTCTGGGTATGGCTACACCTTC
TRBD1	.	TRBJ2-7	TRBV6-1	CASSAPGQAYEQYF	TGTGCCAGCAGTGCACCGGGACAGGCCTACGAGCAGTACTTC
TRBD2	once	TRBJ2-7	TRBV27	CASSFAGGPSYEQYF	TGTGCCAGCAGTTTTGCGGGGGGGCCCTCCTACGAGCAGTACTTC
.	once	TRBJ2-6	TRBV4-1	CASSQDGPGLTGLSGANVLTF	TGCGCCAGCAGCCAAGATGGGCCAGGTTTAACAGGGCTCTCTGGGGCCAACGTCCTGACTTTC
.	.	TRBJ2-5	TRBV11-2	CASSRGGGYKETQYF	TGTGCCAGCAGCCGAGGGGGGGGCTACAAAGAGACCCAGTACTTC
TRBD1	many	TRBJ2-7	TRBV5-4	CASRLDRLDIHEQYF	TGTGCCAGCAGGTTGGACAGGTTGGATATCCACGAGCAGTACTTC
.	.	TRBJ1-1	TRBV7-6	CASSLRLNTEAFF	TGTGCCAGCAGCTTACGCCTGAACACTGAAGCTTTCTTT
TRBD1	.	TRBJ1-6	TRBV9	CASSVGETGNSPLHF	TGTGCCAGCAGCGTAGGGGAGACAGGGAATTCACCCCTCCACTTT
TRBD2	.	TRBJ2-7	TRBV7-9	CASSLASGRPQRQYF	TGTGCCAGCAGCTTGGCTAGCGGGAGGCCGCAACGGCAGTACTTC
.	.	TRBJ2-7	TRBV7-2	CASSLVWQTTYF	TGTGCCAGCAGCTTAGTGTGGCAGACCACCTACTTC
TRBD1	.	TRBJ2-7	TRBV7-6	CASRRTGSSYEQYF	TGTGCCAGCCGGCGGACAGGTAGCTCCTACGAGCAGTACTTC